This TCR beta chain originates from a study of blood T cell repertoires in COVID-19. The protocol was immunoSEQ multiplex PCR, while the TCRdb copy is restricted to in-frame clones and leaves out a portion. The sample lists 300,000 to 350,000 clones, nearly 90% occurring once. The sample consisted of peripheral blood. The sequence was collected from a woman aged 40 to 50 with COVID-19, enrolled during active disease.

The CDR3 spells CASSFSPTDTDTQYF. CDR3 DNA sequence: TGTGCCAGCAGCTTTTCCCCGACAGACACAGATACGCAGTATTTT. This sequence joins TRBV5-5 and TRBJ2-3; tentative D call: TRBD1 (5 bases). V shed 2 bases and J shed 2 bases, with 12 bases lying between them. This CDR3 has 15 residues. Germline CDR1 reads SGHKS; CDR2 reads YYEKEE (reference sequence).